This T cell receptor beta chain was sequenced in a study of blood T cells in healthy people across ages. Together with a sample-barcoded 5' primer, a J-beta primer mix was included in a second PCR lasting about 7 to 11 cycles. Using its own MiXCR run on the 5' RACE reads, TCRdb lists one record per CDR3 protein. The data show 580,000 or so distinct CDR3 sequences, roughly 48% seen once. Approximately 9.2 milliliters was the volume of peripheral blood drawn from each donor. The CDR3 has 16 residues. Germline V lookup: CDR1 LGHNA, CDR2 YSLEER. Unmatched junction bases numbered 9, after V lost 4 bases and J lost 2 bases.

The chain has TRBV4-3 and TRBJ2-3, with 7 bases identical to TRBD2. The receptor was derived from a man older than 75 in good health. Sequencing was performed on blood. DNA of the CDR3: TGCGCCAGCAGCCCCGGACTAGAGGGGCTCACAGATACGCAGTATTTT. As protein: CASSPGLEGLTDTQYF.